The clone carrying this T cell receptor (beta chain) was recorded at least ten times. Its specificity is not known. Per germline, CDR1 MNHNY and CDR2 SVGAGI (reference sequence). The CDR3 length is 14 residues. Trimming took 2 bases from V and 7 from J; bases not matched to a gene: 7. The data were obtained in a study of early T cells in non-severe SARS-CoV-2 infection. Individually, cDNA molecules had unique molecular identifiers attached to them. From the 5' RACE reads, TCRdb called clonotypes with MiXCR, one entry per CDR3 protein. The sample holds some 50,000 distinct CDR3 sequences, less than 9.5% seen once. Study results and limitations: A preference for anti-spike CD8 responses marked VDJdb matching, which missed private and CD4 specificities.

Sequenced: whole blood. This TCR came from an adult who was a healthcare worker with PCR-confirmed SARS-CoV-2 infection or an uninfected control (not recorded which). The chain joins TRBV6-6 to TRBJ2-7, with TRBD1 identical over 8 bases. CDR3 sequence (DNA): TGTGCCAGCAGTTACGAGCAGGGGGCACGGGAGCAGTACTTC. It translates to CASSYEQGAREQYF.